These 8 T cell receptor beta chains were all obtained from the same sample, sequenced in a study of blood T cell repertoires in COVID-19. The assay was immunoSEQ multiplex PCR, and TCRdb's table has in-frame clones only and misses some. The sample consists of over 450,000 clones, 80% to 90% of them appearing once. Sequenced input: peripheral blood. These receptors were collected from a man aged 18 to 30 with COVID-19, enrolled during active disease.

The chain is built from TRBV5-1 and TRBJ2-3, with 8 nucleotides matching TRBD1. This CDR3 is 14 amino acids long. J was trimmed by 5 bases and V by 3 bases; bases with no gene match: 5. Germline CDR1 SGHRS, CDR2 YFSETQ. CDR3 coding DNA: TGCGCCAGCAGCTCAGGACAGGGTGAAGATACGCAGTATTTT. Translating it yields CASSSGQGEDTQYF.

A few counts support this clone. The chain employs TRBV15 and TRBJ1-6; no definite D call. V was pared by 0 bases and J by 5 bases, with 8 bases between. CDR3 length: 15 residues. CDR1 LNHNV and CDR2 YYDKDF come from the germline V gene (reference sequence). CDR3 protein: CATSRDLSDNSPLHF. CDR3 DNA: TGTGCCACCAGCAGAGATCTGTCAGATAATTCACCCCTCCACTTT.

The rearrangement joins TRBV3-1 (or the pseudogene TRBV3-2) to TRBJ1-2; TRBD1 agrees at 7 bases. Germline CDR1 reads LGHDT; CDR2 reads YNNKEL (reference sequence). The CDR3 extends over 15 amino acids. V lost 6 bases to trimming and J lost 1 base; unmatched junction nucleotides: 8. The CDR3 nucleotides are TGTGCCAGCAGACCGACAGGGCTCGGTAACTATGGCTACACCTTC. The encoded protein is CASRPTGLGNYGYTF.

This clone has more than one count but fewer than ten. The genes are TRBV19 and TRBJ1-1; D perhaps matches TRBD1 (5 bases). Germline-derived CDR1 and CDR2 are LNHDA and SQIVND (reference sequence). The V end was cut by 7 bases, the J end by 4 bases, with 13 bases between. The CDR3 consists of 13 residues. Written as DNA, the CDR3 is TGTGCCAGTATGCTAGGGCAGGGCACTGAAGCTTTCTTT. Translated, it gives CASMLGQGTEAFF. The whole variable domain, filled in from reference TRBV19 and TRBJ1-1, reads DGGITQSPKYLFRKEGQNVTLSCEQNLNHDAMYWYRQDPGQGLRLIYYSQIVNDFQKGDIAEGYSVSREKKESFPLTVTSAQKNPTAFYLCASMLGQGTEAFFGQGTRLTVV.

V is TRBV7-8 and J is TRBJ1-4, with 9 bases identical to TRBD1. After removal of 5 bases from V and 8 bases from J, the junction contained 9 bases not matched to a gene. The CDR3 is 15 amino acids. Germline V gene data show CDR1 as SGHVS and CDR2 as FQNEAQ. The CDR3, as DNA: TGTGCCAGCAGCCCCGGGGGACAGGGAAGCGAAAAACTGTTTTTT. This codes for CASSPGGQGSEKLFF. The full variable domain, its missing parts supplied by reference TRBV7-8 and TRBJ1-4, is GAGVSQSPRYKVAKRGQDVALRCDPISGHVSLFWYQQALGQGPEFLTYFQNEAQLDKSGLPSDRFFAERPEGSVSTLKIQRTQQEDSAVYLCASSPGGQGSEKLFFGSGTQLSVL.

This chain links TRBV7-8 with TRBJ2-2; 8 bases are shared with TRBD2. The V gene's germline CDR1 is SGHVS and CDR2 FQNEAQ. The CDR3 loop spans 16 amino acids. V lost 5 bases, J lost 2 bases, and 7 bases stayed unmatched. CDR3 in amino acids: CASSRGRLANTGELFF. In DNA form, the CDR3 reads TGTGCCAGCAGCCGCGGGAGGTTGGCTAACACCGGGGAGCTGTTTTTT.

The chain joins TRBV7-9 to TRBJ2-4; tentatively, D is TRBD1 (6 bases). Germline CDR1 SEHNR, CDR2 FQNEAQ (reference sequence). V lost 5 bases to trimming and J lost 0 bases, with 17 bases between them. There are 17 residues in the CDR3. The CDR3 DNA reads TGTGCCAGCAGCCGATTCGAGGGGGTTATAGCCAAAAACATTCAGTACTTC. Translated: CASSRFEGVIAKNIQYF.

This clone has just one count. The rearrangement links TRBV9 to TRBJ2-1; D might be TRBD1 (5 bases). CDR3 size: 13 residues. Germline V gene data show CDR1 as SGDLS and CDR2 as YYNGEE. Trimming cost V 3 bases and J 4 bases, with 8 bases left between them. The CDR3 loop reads CASSEGFYNEQFF. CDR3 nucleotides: TGTGCCAGCAGCGAGGGGTTTTACAATGAGCAGTTCTTC.